The 22 T cell receptor beta chains below were found in one sample sequenced in a study of T cell responses to AZD1222 COVID-19 vaccine. Repertoires were generated with immunoSEQ multiplex PCR, while TCRdb's copy carries only in-frame clones and drops some. The sample consists of 73,000 or so clones, approximately 88% of them appearing once. Source: peripheral blood, taken on day 0 of AZD1222 vaccination. The receptor set was obtained from an adult in good health.

V gene TRBV3-1 (or the pseudogene TRBV3-2) combines with J gene TRBJ2-5; D is unresolved. The V end lost 1 base, the J end lost 5 bases, and 5 bases lay between the germline ends. The germline CDR1 and CDR2 sequences are LGHDT and YNNKEL (reference sequence). The CDR3 has 12 amino acids. In DNA, the CDR3 is TGTGCCAGCAGCCAAGGCGGCGAGACCCAGTACTTC. This encodes CASSQGGETQYF.

This chain's CDR3 is CAISTNIGQGISPLHF. DNA of the CDR3: TGTGCCATCAGTACGAATATTGGACAGGGGATTTCACCCCTCCACTTT. The V gene is TRBV10-3, the J gene TRBJ1-6, with 9 bases identical to TRBD1. There are 16 residues in the CDR3. From germline, CDR1 is ENHRY and CDR2 SYGVKD. The trim removed 5 bases at V and 9 bases at J, leaving 11 bases unmatched.

V gene TRBV19 combines with J gene TRBJ2-7; D possibly corresponds to TRBD1 (6 bases). Germline V gene data show CDR1 as LNHDA and CDR2 as SQIVND (reference sequence). The CDR3 loop spans 15 amino acids. Trimming left V 4 bases short and J 3 bases short, with 16 bases between. The CDR3: CASSTTGTFDYEQYF. The CDR3 DNA reads as TGTGCCAGTAGTACGACCGGGACATTCGACTACGAGCAGTACTTC. The full variable domain, rest sourced from reference TRBV19 and TRBJ2-7, is DGGITQSPKYLFRKEGQNVTLSCEQNLNHDAMYWYRQDPGQGLRLIYYSQIVNDFQKGDIAEGYSVSREKKESFPLTVTSAQKNPTAFYLCASSTTGTFDYEQYFGPGTRLTVT.

The chain couples TRBV27 to TRBJ2-7; 14 positions match TRBD2. Per the germline V gene, CDR1 is MNHEY and CDR2 is SMNVEV (reference sequence). CDR3 length: 15 amino acids. After removal of 4 bases from V and 6 bases from J, the junction contained 5 bases not matched to a gene. This chain's CDR3 is CASSSGLAGVREQYF. In DNA form, the CDR3 reads TGTGCCAGCAGTTCGGGACTAGCGGGAGTACGCGAGCAGTACTTC.

V is TRBV7-9 and J is TRBJ1-2; D may be TRBD1 (5 bases). The CDR3 sequence is 15 residues long. Germline CDR1 and CDR2: SEHNR and FQNEAQ (reference sequence). Deletions cut 1 base from V and 5 bases from J, with 14 bases between. The CDR3 DNA is TGTGCCAGCAGCTTAGGGGTTACGGGGGGATATGGCTACACCTTC. Translated: CASSLGVTGGYGYTF.

The chain combines TRBV2 with TRBJ1-5, with D possibly TRBD1 on 5 matching bases. CDR1 SNHLY and CDR2 FYNNEI come from the germline V gene. V was cut by 7 bases and J by 2 bases, with 15 bases left in between. The length of the CDR3 is 15 residues. For the CDR3, the DNA is TGTGCCAGCAATCGGCGGGGCGAGGGCAATCAGCCCCAGCATTTT. It encodes CASNRRGEGNQPQHF.

This chain uses TRBV28 with TRBJ2-1, with 10 bases that match TRBD2. V lost 3 bases to trimming and J lost 4 bases; unmatched junction nucleotides: 12. The V gene's germline CDR1 is MDHEN and CDR2 SYDVKM. This CDR3 has 18 residues. CDR3 residues: CASSLLQGLLAGYNEQFF. DNA for the CDR3: TGTGCCAGCAGTTTGTTACAGGGGTTACTAGCGGGGTACAATGAGCAGTTCTTC.

The V call is TRBV2, the J call TRBJ2-5; possibly TRBD1 for D (6 bases). With 5 bases removed from V and 5 bases from J, the gap between germline ends came to 15 bases. In germline, CDR1 is SNHLY, CDR2 FYNNEI. The CDR3 is 14 amino acids. CDR3 in DNA: TGTGCCAGCAGTTGGGAAACAGGGCCCGAGACCCAGTACTTC. This codes for CASSWETGPETQYF.

The chain has TRBV4-1 and TRBJ2-7, with 9 bases matching TRBD2. Unmatched junction bases numbered 7, after V lost 0 bases and J lost 4 bases. Germline V gene sequence: CDR1 MGHRA, CDR2 YSYEKL. This CDR3 is built from 16 residues. The CDR3, as DNA: TGCGCCAGCAGCCAAGATTCGGGGCTAGCGGGATACGAGCAGTACTTC. Encoded protein: CASSQDSGLAGYEQYF.

The chain combines TRBV29-1 with TRBJ2-1; 13 positions match TRBD2. Unmatched junction bases numbered 4, after V lost 1 base and J lost 4 bases. The CDR3 sequence is 16 residues long. CDR1 is SQVTM, CDR2 ANQGSEA, per germline. This CDR3 reads CSVEGGTSGTYNEQFF. The DNA for the CDR3 is TGCAGCGTTGAAGGAGGGACTAGCGGGACGTACAATGAGCAGTTCTTC.

The chain employs TRBV7-9 and TRBJ1-6; TRBD1 matches at 8 bases. This CDR3 has 15 residues. After removal of 4 bases from V and 7 bases from J, the junction contained 6 bases not matched to a gene. Germline V CDR1 and CDR2: SEHNR, FQNEAQ (reference sequence). The CDR3, as DNA: TGTGCCAGCAGCTCCTCGACAGGGGTCAATTCACCCCTCCACTTT. It encodes CASSSSTGVNSPLHF.

This chain joins TRBV29-1 and TRBJ2-5, with 8 bases lining up with TRBD1. The CDR3 is 13 amino acids. Germline trimming cut 6 bases from V and 4 bases from J; bases unmatched to any gene: 7. Germline V lookup: CDR1 SQVTM, CDR2 ANQGSEA. CDR3 amino acids: CSVVRGRGETQYF. The CDR3 coding sequence is TGCAGCGTAGTCAGGGGGCGCGGAGAGACCCAGTACTTC.

CDR3 DNA sequence: TGTGCCAGCAGTTTACTCCCAGGGTACAATCAGCCCCAGCATTTT. Its translation is CASSLLPGYNQPQHF. This rearrangement joins TRBV27 to TRBJ1-5; D may be TRBD1 (5 bases). Per the germline V gene, CDR1 is MNHEY and CDR2 is SMNVEV (reference sequence). This CDR3 contains 15 residues. The V gene lost 2 bases and the J gene lost 3 bases, with 11 bases spanning the gap.

The chain couples TRBV28 to TRBJ1-1; D gene uncertain. CDR1 and CDR2 from the germline V gene are MDHEN and SYDVKM. The CDR3 is made up of 12 amino acids. Trimming left V 2 bases short and J 3 bases short, with 4 bases between. CDR3 nucleotides: TGTGCCAGCAGTTTACGACACACTGAAGCTTTCTTT. Residues: CASSLRHTEAFF.

This rearrangement joins TRBV2 to TRBJ2-5, with 15 positions matching TRBD2. Per germline, CDR1 SNHLY and CDR2 FYNNEI. V shed 6 bases, J shed 5 bases, and the junction held 7 bases outside the gene matches. The length of the CDR3 is 16 residues. The CDR3 coding sequence is TGTGCCAGCAGCAGGACTAGCGGGGGGGCTATGGAGACCCAGTACTTC. Its translation: CASSRTSGGAMETQYF. The variable domain in full, completed from reference TRBV2 and TRBJ2-5, reads EPEVTQTPSHQVTQMGQEVILRCVPISNHLYFYWYRQILGQKVEFLVSFYNNEISEKSEIFDDQFSVERPDGSNFTLKIRSTKLEDSAMYFCASSRTSGGAMETQYFGPGTRLLVL.

The chain recombines TRBV7-9 with TRBJ2-3, with 7 bases identical to TRBD1. Germline CDR1 is SEHNR and CDR2 is FQNEAQ (reference sequence). V trimming: 5 bases; J trimming: 0 bases; junction bases outside the gene matches: 2. The CDR3 runs to 14 residues. The DNA of the CDR3 is TGTGCCAGCAGCCCACAGGGGAGCACAGATACGCAGTATTTT. The encoded protein is CASSPQGSTDTQYF. Drawing the rest from reference TRBV7-9 and TRBJ2-3, the complete variable domain is DTGVSQNPRHKITKRGQNVTFRCDPISEHNRLYWYRQTLGQGPEFLTYFQNEAQLEKSRLLSDRFSAERPKGSFSTLEIQRTEQGDSAMYLCASSPQGSTDTQYFGPGTRLTVL.

The chain combines TRBV7-3 with TRBJ2-7; TRBD1 matches at 9 bases. The ends lost 4 bases at V and 3 bases at J; junction bases unmatched: 7. Germline V lookup: CDR1 SGHTA, CDR2 FQGTGA. CDR3 length: 15 residues. The CDR3: CASSYHRGPDYEQYF. The CDR3 DNA reads as TGTGCCAGCAGCTACCACAGGGGGCCAGACTACGAGCAGTACTTC.

The rearrangement links TRBV28 to TRBJ2-7; maybe TRBD2 (5 bases). The germline CDR1 and CDR2 sequences are MDHEN and SYDVKM. V shed 7 bases and J shed 0 bases, with 16 bases lying between them. CDR3 length: 15 amino acids. In DNA, the CDR3 is TGTGCCAGCACCTTGGGCGGGCTTAGCTCCTACGAGCAGTACTTC. It yields the protein CASTLGGLSSYEQYF.

The chain combines TRBV5-4 with TRBJ1-5, with unresolved D. CDR1 is SGHNT, CDR2 YYREEE, per germline (reference sequence). This CDR3 spans 15 amino acids. Trimming took 4 bases from V and 4 from J, leaving 15 bases between them. CDR3 coding DNA: TGTGCCAGCAGCCCCGGACCCGACAAAAATCAGCCCCAGCATTTT. Translated, it gives CASSPGPDKNQPQHF.

Only one count was recorded for this clone. This chain links TRBV4-1 with TRBJ2-1; D unresolved. This CDR3 spans 17 amino acids. V lost 0 bases, J lost 6 bases, and 18 bases lay in between. CDR1 is MGHRA, CDR2 YSYEKL, per germline. The CDR3 region is CASSQDITDSERNEQFF. The CDR3 DNA reads TGCGCCAGCAGCCAAGATATAACCGACTCAGAGCGCAATGAGCAGTTCTTC.

The genes are TRBV28 and TRBJ1-2; no clear D. From germline, CDR1 is MDHEN and CDR2 SYDVKM. V shed 1 base and J shed 4 bases, with 13 bases lying between them. This CDR3 contains 15 residues. Here the CDR3 DNA reads TGTGCCAGCAGTTTATTCACGGGGTCAAGCTATGGCTACACCTTC. It translates to CASSLFTGSSYGYTF.

The chain joins TRBV9 to TRBJ1-2; D uncertain. V dropped 4 bases and J dropped 0 bases, with 13 bases sitting between them. Germline CDR1 reads SGDLS; CDR2 reads YYNGEE. This CDR3 contains 15 residues. CDR3 sequence reads: CASSPEPRANYGYTF. CDR3 in DNA: TGTGCCAGCAGCCCTGAACCTAGAGCTAACTATGGCTACACCTTC.